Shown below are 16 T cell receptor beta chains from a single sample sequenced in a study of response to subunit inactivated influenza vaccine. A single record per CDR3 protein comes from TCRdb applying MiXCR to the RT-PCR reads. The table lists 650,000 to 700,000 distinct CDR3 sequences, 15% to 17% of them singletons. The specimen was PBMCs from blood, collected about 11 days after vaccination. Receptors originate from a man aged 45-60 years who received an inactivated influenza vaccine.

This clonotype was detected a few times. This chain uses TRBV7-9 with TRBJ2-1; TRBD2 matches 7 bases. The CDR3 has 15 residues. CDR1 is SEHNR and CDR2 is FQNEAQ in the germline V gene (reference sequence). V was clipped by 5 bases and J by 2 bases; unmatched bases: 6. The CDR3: CASSHLADPYNEQFF. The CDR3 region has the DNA TGTGCCAGCAGCCACCTAGCGGACCCCTACAATGAGCAGTTCTTC.

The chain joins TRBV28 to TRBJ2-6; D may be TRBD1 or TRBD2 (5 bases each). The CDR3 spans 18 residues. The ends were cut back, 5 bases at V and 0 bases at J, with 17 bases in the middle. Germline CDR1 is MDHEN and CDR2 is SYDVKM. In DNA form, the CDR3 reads TGTGCCAGCAGTCGCGCCTGGGGACGGATCTCTGGGGCCAACGTCCTGACTTTC. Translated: CASSRAWGRISGANVLTF.

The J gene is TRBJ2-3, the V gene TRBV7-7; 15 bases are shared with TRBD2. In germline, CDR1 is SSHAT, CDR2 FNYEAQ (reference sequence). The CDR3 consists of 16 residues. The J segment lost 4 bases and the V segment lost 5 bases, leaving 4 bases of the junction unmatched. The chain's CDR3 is CASSKGLAGGSDTQYF. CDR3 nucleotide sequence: TGTGCCAGCAGCAAAGGACTAGCGGGAGGGTCAGATACGCAGTATTTT.

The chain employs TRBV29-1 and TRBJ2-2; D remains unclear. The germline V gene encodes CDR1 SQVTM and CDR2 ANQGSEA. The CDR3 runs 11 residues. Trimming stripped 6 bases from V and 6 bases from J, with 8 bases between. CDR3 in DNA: TGCAGCGTCGCAGAGCCCGGGGAGCTGTTTTTT. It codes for CSVAEPGELFF.

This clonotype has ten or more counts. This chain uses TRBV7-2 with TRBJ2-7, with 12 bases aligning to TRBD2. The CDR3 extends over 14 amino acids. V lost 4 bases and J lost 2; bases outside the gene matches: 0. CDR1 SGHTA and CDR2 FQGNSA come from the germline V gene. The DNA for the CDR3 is TGTGCCAGCAGCTCTAGCGGGGGGGCCTACGAGCAGTACTTC. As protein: CASSSSGGAYEQYF. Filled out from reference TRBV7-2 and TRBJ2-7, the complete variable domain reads GAGVSQSPSNKVTEKGKDVELRCDPISGHTALYWYRQSLGQGLEFLIYFQGNSAPDKSGLPSDRFSAERTGGSVSTLTIQRTQQEDSAVYLCASSSSGGAYEQYFGPGTRLTVT.

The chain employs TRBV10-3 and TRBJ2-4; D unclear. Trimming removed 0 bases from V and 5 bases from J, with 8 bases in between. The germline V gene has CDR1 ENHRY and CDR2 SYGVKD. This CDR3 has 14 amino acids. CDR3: CAISESNSQNIQYF. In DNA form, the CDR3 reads TGTGCCATCAGTGAGTCGAATTCCCAAAACATTCAGTACTTC.

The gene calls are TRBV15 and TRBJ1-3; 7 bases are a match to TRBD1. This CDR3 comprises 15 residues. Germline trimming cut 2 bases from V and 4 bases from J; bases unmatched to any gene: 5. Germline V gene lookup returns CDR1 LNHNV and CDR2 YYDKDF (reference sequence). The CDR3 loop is CATSRRQGGGNTIYF. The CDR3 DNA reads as TGTGCCACCAGCAGACGACAGGGTGGGGGAAACACCATATATTTT.

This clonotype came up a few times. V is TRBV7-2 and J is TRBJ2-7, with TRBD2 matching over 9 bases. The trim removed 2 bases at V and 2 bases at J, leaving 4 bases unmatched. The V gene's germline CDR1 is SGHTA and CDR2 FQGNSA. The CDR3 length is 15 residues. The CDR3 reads CASSLTAGGAYEQYF. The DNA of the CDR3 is TGTGCCAGCAGCTTAACGGCGGGGGGGGCCTACGAGCAGTACTTC. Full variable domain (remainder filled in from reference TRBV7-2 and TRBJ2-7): GAGVSQSPSNKVTEKGKDVELRCDPISGHTALYWYRQSLGQGLEFLIYFQGNSAPDKSGLPSDRFSAERTGGSVSTLTIQRTQQEDSAVYLCASSLTAGGAYEQYFGPGTRLTVT.

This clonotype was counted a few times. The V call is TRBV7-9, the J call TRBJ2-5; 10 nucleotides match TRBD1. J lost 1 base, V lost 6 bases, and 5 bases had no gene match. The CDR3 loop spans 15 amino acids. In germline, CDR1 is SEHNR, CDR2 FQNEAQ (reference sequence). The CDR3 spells CASRLGQGPQETQYF. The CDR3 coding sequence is TGTGCCAGCAGGCTGGGACAGGGGCCCCAAGAGACCCAGTACTTC.

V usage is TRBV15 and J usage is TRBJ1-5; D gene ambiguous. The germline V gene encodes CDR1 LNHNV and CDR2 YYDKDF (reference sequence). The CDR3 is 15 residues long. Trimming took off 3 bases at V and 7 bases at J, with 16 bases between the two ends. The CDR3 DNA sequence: TGTGCCACCAGCAGCTCATTAACTAACACCCAGCCCCAGCATTTT. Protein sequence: CATSSSLTNTQPQHF.

The CDR3 DNA reads as TGTGCCATCAGACAGGACACGGCTGGAAACACCATATATTTT. Protein product: CAIRQDTAGNTIYF. This chain connects TRBV10-3 to TRBJ1-3; a weak D match, TRBD1 (5 bases). The germline gives CDR1 ENHRY, CDR2 SYGVKD. V lost 6 bases, J lost 2 bases, and 11 bases lay in between. This CDR3 is built from 14 residues.

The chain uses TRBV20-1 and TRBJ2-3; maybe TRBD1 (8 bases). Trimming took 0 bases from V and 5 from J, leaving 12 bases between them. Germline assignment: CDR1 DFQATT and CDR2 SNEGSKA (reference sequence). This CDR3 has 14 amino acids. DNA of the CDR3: TGCAGTGCTAGAGATCACAGGGGGGGAGATACGCAGTATTTT. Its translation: CSARDHRGGDTQYF.

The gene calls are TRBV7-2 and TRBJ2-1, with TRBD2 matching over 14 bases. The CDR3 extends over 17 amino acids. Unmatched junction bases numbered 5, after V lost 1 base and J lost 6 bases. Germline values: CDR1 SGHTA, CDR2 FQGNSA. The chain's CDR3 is CASSLVGTSGSPNEQFF. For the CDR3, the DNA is TGTGCCAGCAGCTTAGTAGGGACTAGCGGGAGTCCCAATGAGCAGTTCTTC.

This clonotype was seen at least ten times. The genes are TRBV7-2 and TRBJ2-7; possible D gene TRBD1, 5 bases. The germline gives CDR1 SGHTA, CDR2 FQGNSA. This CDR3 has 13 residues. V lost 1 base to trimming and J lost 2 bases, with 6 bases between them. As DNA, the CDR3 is TGTGCCAGCAGCTTAGTACAGGCCTACGAGCAGTACTTC. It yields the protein CASSLVQAYEQYF.

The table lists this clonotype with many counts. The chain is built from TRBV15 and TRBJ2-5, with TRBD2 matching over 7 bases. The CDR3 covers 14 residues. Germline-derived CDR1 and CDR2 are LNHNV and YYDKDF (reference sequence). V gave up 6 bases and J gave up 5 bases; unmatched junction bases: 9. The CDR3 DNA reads TGTGCCACCAGTGGGAGGGGAGGATCGGAGACCCAGTACTTC. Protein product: CATSGRGGSETQYF.

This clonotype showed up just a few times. CDR3 amino acids: CASSFGLAGKYEQYF. DNA for the CDR3: TGTGCCAGCAGTTTCGGACTAGCGGGAAAATACGAGCAGTACTTC. This chain links TRBV12-3 or TRBV12-4 with TRBJ2-7; TRBD2 aligns across 12 bases. The CDR3 has 15 residues. V shed 3 bases, J shed 4 bases, and the junction held 4 bases outside the gene matches.